The T cell receptor (beta chain) described here comes from a study of T-cell memory formation after mild COVID-19 (dated by TCRdb to about 2021). About the full investigation: Most TCR sequence clusters were specific to one of the two donors. In a couple of donors, T-cell clones that expanded and contracted after mild COVID-19 were tracked by sequencing TCRalpha and TCRbeta repertoires over time. The cohort was made up of two young adult volunteers, one female and one male, who were previously healthy.

The instrument was an Illumina NovaSeq 6000. TCRalpha and TCRbeta cDNA libraries were built by 5'RACE with constant-segment primers, adding sample barcodes and unique molecular identifiers. RNA was extracted from every sample with Trizol reagent. Libraries were amplified in two PCR steps, with a second sample barcode and Illumina TruSeq adapters added in the second step. The libraries were sequenced on an Illumina NovaSeq using 2 x 150 bp paired-end reads. On the authors' methods: With migec v1.2.7, reads were demultiplexed and then collapsed into UMI-guided consensus sequences. Using mixcr v2.1.11, UMI consensuses were aligned to TRA and TRB V and J templates and then assembled into clonotypes. Clonotypes were classified as expanded or contracted when called significant by both edgeR and NoisET, with noise models trained on biological replicates. For edgeR calls, the cutoffs were a false discovery rate-adjusted p below 0.01 and a log2 fold-change threshold of 1. As an exploratory analysis of dynamics, PCA with hierarchical clustering was applied to max-normalized trajectories of the 1000 most abundant clonotypes. Each responding clone was given a CD4 or CD8 phenotype based on the CD4+ and CD8+ repertoires, which had been sequenced separately. TCRdb trimmed the raw reads at Q25, called clones with MiXCR and kept productive beta chains. CDR3 protein duplicates are merged, each entry listing the most common genes and DNA. TCRdb, not the original authors, processed these V and J calls. The sample table holds about 160,000 distinct CDR3 sequences, of which around a third were seen once. The ten largest clones add up to about 11% of the sample.

The germline V gene specifies SGHRS as CDR1 and YFSETQ as CDR2. The CDR3 starts with the cysteine, ends with the phenylalanine, and has 14 residues. Only the CDR3 part of the read is kept: 42 bases, read in frame from the first base. Trimming accounts for 7 bases at V and 0 bases at J, while the number of junction bases matched to no gene is 6. General study outcomes and caveats: The second-wave clones that peaked on day 37 were not confirmed to be SARS-CoV-2 specific. Clones that contracted from day 15 to 85 showed balanced CD4/CD8 phenotypes, whereas a second wave of clones that expanded from day 15 to 37 leaned towards CD4+. Contracting CD4+ clones turned up mainly in the CM and EM memory subsets, whereas EMRA was where CD8+ clones were enriched. The detection of some responding clones in pre-infection memory suggests that pre-existing cross-reactive memory T cells joined the SARS-CoV-2 response. The study covered only two mild cases, and larger cohorts including severe cases with pre-infection samples were considered necessary.

PBMCs were isolated by Ficoll-Paque density gradient centrifugation. This clonotype was counted a few times. There is no known antigen for this receptor. Base qualities are not at hand, and no much larger clone is one base apart. The receptor chain draws on TRBV5-1 and TRBJ2-5, with 7 bases matching TRBD2. The sequenced material came from PBMCs or a T cell subset sorted from them (not recorded which). This clonotype was sampled from an adult woman who had mild COVID-19 (a few samples of this study predate the infection). The sample titles of this study are shuffled in the database, so cell type and time point are left out; the donor was told from shared clones. The CDR3 in this case is CASGGGRHQETQYF. The DNA sequence is given as TGCGCCAGCGGGGGAGGGCGGCACCAAGAGACCCAGTACTTC.